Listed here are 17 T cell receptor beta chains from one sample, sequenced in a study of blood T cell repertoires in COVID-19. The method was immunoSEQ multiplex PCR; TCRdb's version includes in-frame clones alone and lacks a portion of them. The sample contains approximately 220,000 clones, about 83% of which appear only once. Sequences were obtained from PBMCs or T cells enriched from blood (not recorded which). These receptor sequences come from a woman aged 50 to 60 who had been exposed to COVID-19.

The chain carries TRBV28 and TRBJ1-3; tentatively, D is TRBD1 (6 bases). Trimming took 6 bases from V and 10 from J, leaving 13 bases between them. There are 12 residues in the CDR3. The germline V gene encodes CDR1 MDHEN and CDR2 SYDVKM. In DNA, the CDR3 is TGTGCCAGCAGGTCAGGGGAAGTGACCATATATTTT. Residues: CASRSGEVTIYF.

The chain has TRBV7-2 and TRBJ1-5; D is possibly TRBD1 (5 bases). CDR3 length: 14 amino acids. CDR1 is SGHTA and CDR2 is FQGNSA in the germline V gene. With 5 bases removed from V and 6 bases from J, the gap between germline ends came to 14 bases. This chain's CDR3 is CASSLTDSFQPQHF. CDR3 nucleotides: TGTGCCAGCAGCCTAACTGACAGTTTTCAGCCCCAGCATTTT.

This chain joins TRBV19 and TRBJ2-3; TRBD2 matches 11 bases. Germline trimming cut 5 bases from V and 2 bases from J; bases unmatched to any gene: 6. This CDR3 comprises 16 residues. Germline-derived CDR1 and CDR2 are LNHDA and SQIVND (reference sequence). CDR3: CASSGKTSGITDTQYF. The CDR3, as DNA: TGTGCCAGTAGTGGGAAGACTAGCGGGATCACAGATACGCAGTATTTT. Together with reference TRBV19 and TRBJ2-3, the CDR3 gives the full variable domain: DGGITQSPKYLFRKEGQNVTLSCEQNLNHDAMYWYRQDPGQGLRLIYYSQIVNDFQKGDIAEGYSVSREKKESFPLTVTSAQKNPTAFYLCASSGKTSGITDTQYFGPGTRLTVL.

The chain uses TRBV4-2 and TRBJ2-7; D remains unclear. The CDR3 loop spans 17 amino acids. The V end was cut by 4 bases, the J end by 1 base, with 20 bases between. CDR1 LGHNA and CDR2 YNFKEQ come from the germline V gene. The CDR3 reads CASSPISPDGSSYEQYF. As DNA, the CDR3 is TGTGCCAGCAGCCCGATTTCACCTGACGGGTCGTCCTACGAGCAGTACTTC.

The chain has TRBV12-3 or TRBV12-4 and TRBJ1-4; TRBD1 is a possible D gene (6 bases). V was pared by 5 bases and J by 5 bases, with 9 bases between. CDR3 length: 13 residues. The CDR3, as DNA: TGTGCCAGCAGTGACAGGCGAAATGAAAAACTGTTTTTT. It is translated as CASSDRRNEKLFF.

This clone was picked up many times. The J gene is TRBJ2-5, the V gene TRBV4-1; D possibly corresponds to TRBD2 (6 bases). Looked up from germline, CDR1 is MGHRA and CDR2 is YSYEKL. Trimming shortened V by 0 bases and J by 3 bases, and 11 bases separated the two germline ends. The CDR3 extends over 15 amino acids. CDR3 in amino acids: CASSQDFTGEETQYF. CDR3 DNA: TGCGCCAGCAGCCAAGATTTTACGGGGGAAGAGACCCAGTACTTC.

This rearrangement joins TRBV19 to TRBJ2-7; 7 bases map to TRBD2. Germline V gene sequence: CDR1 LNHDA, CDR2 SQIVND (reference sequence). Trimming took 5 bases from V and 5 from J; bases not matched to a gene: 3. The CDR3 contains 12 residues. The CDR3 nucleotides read TGTGCCAGTAGTCCGGGGAGGGACGAGCAGTACTTC. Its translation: CASSPGRDEQYF.

CDR3 region: CASRAGRAGELFF. CDR3 sequence (DNA): TGTGCCAGCAGGGCAGGGAGGGCCGGGGAGCTGTTTTTT. This chain connects TRBV5-4 to TRBJ2-2; 7 nucleotides line up with TRBD2. The germline V gene encodes CDR1 SGHNT and CDR2 YYREEE (reference sequence). This CDR3 region has 13 residues. Trimming took 5 bases from V and 6 from J; bases not matched to a gene: 4.

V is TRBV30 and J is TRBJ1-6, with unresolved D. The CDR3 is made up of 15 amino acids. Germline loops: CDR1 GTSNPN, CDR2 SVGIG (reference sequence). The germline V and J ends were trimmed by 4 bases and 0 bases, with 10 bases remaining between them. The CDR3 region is CAWTEVGSYNSPLHF. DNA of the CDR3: TGTGCCTGGACTGAAGTCGGCTCCTATAATTCACCCCTCCACTTT.

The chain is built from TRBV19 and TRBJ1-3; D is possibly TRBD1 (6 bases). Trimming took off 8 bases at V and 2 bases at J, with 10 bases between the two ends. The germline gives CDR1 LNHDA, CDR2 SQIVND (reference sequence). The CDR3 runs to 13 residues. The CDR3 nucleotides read TGTGCCAGTCTGAAGGGGGCTGGAAACACCATATATTTT. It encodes CASLKGAGNTIYF.

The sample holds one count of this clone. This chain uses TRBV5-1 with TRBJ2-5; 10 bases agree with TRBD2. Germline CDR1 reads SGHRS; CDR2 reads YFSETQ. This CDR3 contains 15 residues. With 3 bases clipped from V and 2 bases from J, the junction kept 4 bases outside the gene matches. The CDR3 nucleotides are TGCGCCAGCAGCTCAACTAGCGGGGTACAAGAGACCCAGTACTTC. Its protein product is CASSSTSGVQETQYF.

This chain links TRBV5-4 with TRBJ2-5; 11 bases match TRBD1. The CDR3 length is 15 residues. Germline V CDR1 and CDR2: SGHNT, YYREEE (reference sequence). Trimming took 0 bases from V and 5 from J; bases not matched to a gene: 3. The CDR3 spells CASSLVGQGGETQYF. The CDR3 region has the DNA TGTGCCAGCAGCTTGGTGGGACAGGGGGGGGAGACCCAGTACTTC.

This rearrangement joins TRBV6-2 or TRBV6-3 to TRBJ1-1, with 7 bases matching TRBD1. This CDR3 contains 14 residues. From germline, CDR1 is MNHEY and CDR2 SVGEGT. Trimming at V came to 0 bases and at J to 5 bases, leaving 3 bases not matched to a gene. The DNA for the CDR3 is TGTGCCAGCAGTTACTCAGGGGGCCAAACTGAAGCTTTCTTT. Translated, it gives CASSYSGGQTEAFF.

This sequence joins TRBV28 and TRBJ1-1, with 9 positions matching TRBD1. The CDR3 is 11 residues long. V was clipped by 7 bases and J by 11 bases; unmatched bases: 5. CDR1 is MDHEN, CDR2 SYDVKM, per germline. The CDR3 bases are TGTGCCAGCAACGACAGGGGGGGGGCTTTCTTT. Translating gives CASNDRGGAFF.

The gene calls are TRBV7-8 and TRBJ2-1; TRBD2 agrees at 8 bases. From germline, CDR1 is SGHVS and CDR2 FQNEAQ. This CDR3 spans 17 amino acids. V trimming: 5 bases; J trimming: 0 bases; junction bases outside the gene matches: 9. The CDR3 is CASSPDRGGASYNEQFF. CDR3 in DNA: TGTGCCAGCAGCCCTGATCGGGGGGGGGCCTCCTACAATGAGCAGTTCTTC.

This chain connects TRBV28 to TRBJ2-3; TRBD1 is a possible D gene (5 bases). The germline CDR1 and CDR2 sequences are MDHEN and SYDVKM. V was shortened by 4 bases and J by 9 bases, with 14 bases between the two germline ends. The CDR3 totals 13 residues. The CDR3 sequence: CASSSPPAGTQYF. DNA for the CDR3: TGTGCCAGCAGTTCCCCCCCGGCAGGGACGCAGTATTTT.

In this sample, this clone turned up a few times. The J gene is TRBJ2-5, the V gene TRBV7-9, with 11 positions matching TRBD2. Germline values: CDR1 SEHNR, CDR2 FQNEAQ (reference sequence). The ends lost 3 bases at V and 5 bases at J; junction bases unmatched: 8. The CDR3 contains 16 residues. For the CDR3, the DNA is TGTGCCAGCAGCTTTAGCGGGGGGGCTCTTTATGAGACCCAGTACTTC. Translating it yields CASSFSGGALYETQYF.